The 30 T cell receptor beta chains below all came from one sample that was sequenced in a study of blood T cell repertoires in COVID-19. Profiling relied on immunoSEQ multiplex PCR, and the TCRdb table lists in-frame clones only, not all of them. This sample has 80,000 or so clones, with roughly 79% found just once. Sequenced sample: peripheral blood. These receptors originate from an elderly man with acute or convalescent COVID-19.

V and J are TRBV7-6 and TRBJ2-1; 9 bases agree with TRBD2. Per the germline V gene, CDR1 is SGHVS and CDR2 is FNYEAQ. CDR3 length: 18 residues. Losses at the gene ends were 0 bases for V and 2 bases for J; bases not matched to a gene: 8. The CDR3 nucleotides are TGTGCCAGCAGCTTAGCCTCGGCTAGCGGGATCACCTACAATGAGCAGTTCTTC. Its translation is CASSLASASGITYNEQFF.

The chain uses TRBV6-1 and TRBJ1-5; no firm D call. Trimming left V 3 bases short and J 1 base short, with 10 bases between. Looked up from germline, CDR1 is MNHNS and CDR2 is SASEGT. The CDR3 covers 15 residues. CDR3 nucleotides: TGTGCCAGCAGTGATAGCGACGGGAGCAATCAGCCCCAGCATTTT. This translates into CASSDSDGSNQPQHF.

V and J are TRBV5-5 and TRBJ1-5, with TRBD1 matching over 7 bases. The junction had 2 bases not matched to a gene; V was cut back by 0 bases and J by 5 bases. The germline V gene has CDR1 SGHKS and CDR2 YYEKEE (reference sequence). The CDR3 spans 14 residues. The chain's CDR3 is CASSLAQGDQPQHF. As DNA, the CDR3 is TGTGCCAGCAGCTTGGCGCAGGGGGATCAGCCCCAGCATTTT.

The V call is TRBV9, the J call TRBJ2-1, with 8 nucleotides matching TRBD2. The V and J ends lost 4 bases and 0 bases, in that order; junction bases with no gene match: 9. The CDR3 consists of 17 residues. CDR1 is SGDLS, CDR2 YYNGEE, per germline. CDR3 sequence reads: CASSFRLASNSYNEQFF. The CDR3 coding sequence is TGTGCCAGCAGCTTTCGACTAGCGAGCAACTCCTACAATGAGCAGTTCTTC.

This clone was recorded a few times. The gene calls are TRBV12-3 or TRBV12-4 and TRBJ2-7; the D gene is possibly TRBD1 (6 bases). The length of the CDR3 is 13 residues. Trimming removed 5 bases at V and 5 bases at J, with 13 bases between. The CDR3 region has the DNA TGTGCCAGCAGTGAACAACAGGGTAACGAGCAGTACTTC. It yields the protein CASSEQQGNEQYF.

In nucleotides, the CDR3 is TGTGCCAGCAGCGTAGTATCGGGGGTGAACTACAATGAGCAGTTCTTC. This sequence encodes CASSVVSGVNYNEQFF. The rearrangement uses TRBV9 and TRBJ2-1; possibly TRBD2 for D (6 bases). This CDR3 comprises 16 residues. Germline-derived CDR1 and CDR2 are SGDLS and YYNGEE. Between the trimmed V and J ends, which lost 0 bases and 3 bases, there was a span of 13 bases.

The chain employs TRBV7-6 and TRBJ1-6, with D perhaps matching TRBD1 (5 bases). Per the germline V gene, CDR1 is SGHVS and CDR2 is FNYEAQ. The CDR3 totals 15 residues. The V gene lost 5 bases and the J gene lost 0 bases, with 8 bases spanning the gap. CDR3 protein: CASSADSSYNSPLHF. CDR3 coding DNA: TGTGCCAGCAGCGCCGACAGCTCCTATAATTCACCCCTCCACTTT.

The chain combines TRBV18 with TRBJ2-7; 7 bases align to TRBD1. This CDR3 comprises 14 residues. The germline V gene encodes CDR1 KGHSH and CDR2 LQKENI. Trimming cost V 3 bases and J 2 bases; bases outside gene matches: 4. The CDR3 spells CASSPGTAAYEQYF. The CDR3 DNA reads TGTGCCAGCTCACCCGGGACAGCAGCCTACGAGCAGTACTTC.

V usage is TRBV11-2 and J usage is TRBJ2-7; no firm D call. CDR3 length: 12 residues. V shed 6 bases and J shed 6 bases, with 12 bases lying between them. Germline V gene sequence: CDR1 SGHAT, CDR2 FQNNGV. This chain's CDR3 is CASSVGVGEQYF. As DNA, the CDR3 is TGTGCCAGCAGTGTGGGCGTTGGCGAGCAGTACTTC.

The rearrangement uses TRBV6-5 and TRBJ2-7, with 7 positions matching TRBD1. Losses at the gene ends were 5 bases for V and 2 bases for J; bases not matched to a gene: 3. Germline V gene data show CDR1 as MNHEY and CDR2 as SVGAGI. The CDR3 has 13 residues. The chain's CDR3 is CASSRQGPYEQYF. Here the CDR3 DNA reads TGTGCCAGCAGTCGACAGGGACCCTACGAGCAGTACTTC.

In this sample, this clone turned up a few times. The V gene is TRBV7-3, the J gene TRBJ2-3, with 11 bases that match TRBD2. V lost 3 bases to trimming and J lost 8 bases; unmatched junction nucleotides: 7. The CDR3 covers 15 residues. CDR1 and CDR2 from the germline V gene are SGHTA and FQGTGA. Here the CDR3 DNA reads TGTGCCAGCAGCTTGGGACTAGCGGCCCCAGGTACGCAGTATTTT. This sequence encodes CASSLGLAAPGTQYF.

The chain recombines TRBV7-9 with TRBJ1-1, with a possible D match to TRBD1 (5 bases). The V end was cut by 5 bases, the J end by 5 bases, with 12 bases between. Germline V gene sequence: CDR1 SEHNR, CDR2 FQNEAQ (reference sequence). The CDR3 has 13 amino acids. The DNA of the CDR3 is TGTGCCAGCAGCCAACTACAGGAAACTGAAGCTTTCTTT. Translated: CASSQLQETEAFF.

J is TRBJ2-5 and V is TRBV12-3 or TRBV12-4; 7 bases map to TRBD1. Unmatched junction bases numbered 2, after V lost 4 bases and J lost 9 bases. The CDR3 loop spans 11 amino acids. CDR3 nucleotides: TGTGCCAGCAGTTCACAGGGGTCCCAGTACTTC. Its protein product is CASSSQGSQYF.

The rearrangement joins TRBV5-1 to TRBJ1-6, with D hard to call. CDR3 length: 13 residues. The ends were cut back, 4 bases at V and 0 bases at J, with 2 bases in the middle. Germline assignment: CDR1 SGHRS and CDR2 YFSETQ. The CDR3: CASSLSYNSPLHF. CDR3 DNA sequence: TGCGCCAGCAGCCTCTCCTATAATTCACCCCTCCACTTT. Complete variable domain (other parts from reference TRBV5-1 and TRBJ1-6): KAGVTQTPRYLIKTRGQQVTLSCSPISGHRSVSWYQQTPGQGLQFLFEYFSETQRNKGNFPGRFSGRQFSNSRSEMNVSTLELGDSALYLCASSLSYNSPLHFGNGTRLTVT.

The rearrangement links TRBV2 to TRBJ2-7; perhaps TRBD1 as D (6 bases). Germline V gene lookup returns CDR1 SNHLY and CDR2 FYNNEI. The CDR3 extends over 13 amino acids. Deletions cut 3 bases from V and 2 bases from J, with 8 bases between. The CDR3, as DNA: TGTGCCAGCAGTGAGGACAGACCCTACGAGCAGTACTTC. Encoded protein: CASSEDRPYEQYF.

This chain joins TRBV12-3 or TRBV12-4 and TRBJ2-4; 9 positions agree with TRBD1. Trimming removed 6 bases from V and 6 bases from J; junction bases left unmatched: 3. The CDR3 runs 13 residues. Written as DNA, the CDR3 is TGTGCCAGCAGCGGGACAGGGATAAACATTCAGTACTTC. Protein: CASSGTGINIQYF.

This chain joins TRBV2 and TRBJ2-5, with 9 bases aligning to TRBD1. The CDR3 runs to 13 residues. CDR1 SNHLY and CDR2 FYNNEI come from the germline V gene. The V segment lost 8 bases and the J segment 4 bases; nucleotides outside the gene matches: 5. CDR3 in amino acids: CASRDRAPETQYF. CDR3 nucleotides: TGTGCCAGCCGGGACAGGGCTCCAGAGACCCAGTACTTC. Complete variable domain (other parts from reference TRBV2 and TRBJ2-5): EPEVTQTPSHQVTQMGQEVILRCVPISNHLYFYWYRQILGQKVEFLVSFYNNEISEKSEIFDDQFSVERPDGSNFTLKIRSTKLEDSAMYFCASRDRAPETQYFGPGTRLLVL.

This clone showed up just once. V usage is TRBV14 and J usage is TRBJ1-1, with 9 bases that match TRBD1. Losses at the gene ends were 6 bases for V and 0 bases for J; bases not matched to a gene: 2. This CDR3 comprises 14 residues. The V gene's germline CDR1 is SGHDN and CDR2 FVKESK. DNA for the CDR3: TGTGCCAGCAGGGGGACAGGGTTGAACACTGAAGCTTTCTTT. Amino acid sequence: CASRGTGLNTEAFF.

The genes are TRBV27 and TRBJ2-7, with TRBD2 as a possible D gene (7 bases). The V and J ends lost 5 bases and 6 bases respectively, with 17 bases between them. CDR1 and CDR2 from the germline V gene are MNHEY and SMNVEV (reference sequence). The CDR3 has 14 amino acids. The CDR3: CASSPLGRGSEQYF. The CDR3 DNA is TGTGCCAGCAGTCCCCTGGGGAGGGGGAGCGAGCAGTACTTC.

V gene TRBV27 combines with J gene TRBJ2-2; 13 bases agree with TRBD2. V shed 4 bases and J 0 bases; nucleotides not matched to a gene: 5. The CDR3 extends over 18 amino acids. CDR1 and CDR2 from the germline V gene are MNHEY and SMNVEV (reference sequence). Here the CDR3 reads CASSSSGLAGTNTGELFF. The CDR3 region has the DNA TGTGCCAGCAGTTCGTCGGGACTAGCGGGAACGAACACCGGGGAGCTGTTTTTT.

The table lists this clone with a few counts. This chain uses TRBV5-6 with TRBJ2-5; TRBD2 agrees at 7 bases. Trimming at V came to 2 bases and at J to 2 bases, leaving 6 bases not matched to a gene. Germline V gene lookup returns CDR1 SGHDT and CDR2 YYEEEE. The CDR3 spans 15 residues. CDR3 bases: TGTGCCAGCAGCTTTGGGAGGGTCACACAAGAGACCCAGTACTTC. It is translated as CASSFGRVTQETQYF.

DNA for the CDR3: TGTGCCAGCACCCGCCGAGGAATAGAAGAGACCCAGTACTTC. It is translated as CASTRRGIEETQYF. This chain connects TRBV2 to TRBJ2-5; D is ambiguous. This CDR3 is built from 14 residues. Per the germline V gene, CDR1 is SNHLY and CDR2 is FYNNEI. V was shortened by 7 bases and J by 3 bases, with 15 bases between the two germline ends. The full variable domain, its missing parts supplied by reference TRBV2 and TRBJ2-5, is EPEVTQTPSHQVTQMGQEVILRCVPISNHLYFYWYRQILGQKVEFLVSFYNNEISEKSEIFDDQFSVERPDGSNFTLKIRSTKLEDSAMYFCASTRRGIEETQYFGPGTRLLVL.

J is TRBJ2-3 and V is TRBV18; the match to TRBD1 covers 7 bases. The CDR3 is 14 residues long. V gave up 1 base and J gave up 3 bases; unmatched junction bases: 1. Germline-derived CDR1 and CDR2 are KGHSH and LQKENI. For the CDR3, the DNA is TGTGCCAGCTCACCACTCAGGGGGACAGATACGCAGTATTTT. Its translation: CASSPLRGTDTQYF.

The chain combines TRBV6-2 or TRBV6-3 with TRBJ2-1; 11 bases map to TRBD2. The V segment lost 4 bases and the J segment 2 bases; nucleotides outside the gene matches: 7. In germline, CDR1 is MNHEY, CDR2 SVGEGT. The CDR3 has 17 residues. CDR3 region: CASSSGLADTTYNEQFF. As DNA, the CDR3 is TGTGCCAGCAGTTCGGGACTAGCGGACACAACCTACAATGAGCAGTTCTTC.

V usage is TRBV6-1 and J usage is TRBJ2-1, with a tentative D call TRBD1 (6 bases). V lost 2 bases and J 7 bases, leaving 18 bases between the germline ends. The CDR3 is 16 amino acids. CDR1 is MNHNS, CDR2 SASEGT, per germline. CDR3 in amino acids: CASSENPRGRVNEQFF. CDR3 sequence (DNA): TGTGCCAGCAGTGAAAACCCCAGGGGCAGGGTGAATGAGCAGTTCTTC.

V gene TRBV24-1 combines with J gene TRBJ2-1, with 12 nucleotides matching TRBD2. Germline CDR1 is KGHDR and CDR2 is SFDVKD. Trimming cost V 3 bases and J 3 bases; bases outside gene matches: 2. The CDR3 covers 16 residues. The CDR3 protein is CATSDGLAGNYNEQFF. In DNA, the CDR3 is TGTGCCACCAGTGATGGACTAGCGGGAAACTACAATGAGCAGTTCTTC.

The chain is built from TRBV7-8 and TRBJ2-7; TRBD2 matches 12 bases. V shed 4 bases, J shed 4 bases, and the junction held 2 bases outside the gene matches. CDR3 length: 14 amino acids. The germline V gene encodes CDR1 SGHVS and CDR2 FQNEAQ. The CDR3 loop is CASSWTSGEYEQYF. For the CDR3, the DNA is TGTGCCAGCAGCTGGACTAGCGGGGAGTACGAGCAGTACTTC. The full variable domain, its missing parts supplied by reference TRBV7-8 and TRBJ2-7, is GAGVSQSPRYKVAKRGQDVALRCDPISGHVSLFWYQQALGQGPEFLTYFQNEAQLDKSGLPSDRFFAERPEGSVSTLKIQRTQQEDSAVYLCASSWTSGEYEQYFGPGTRLTVT.

CDR3 DNA sequence: TGCAGCGTTGGAACTTCAGGGGCCCTTGATCAGCCCCAGCATTTT. This translates into CSVGTSGALDQPQHF. The chain couples TRBV29-1 to TRBJ1-5; weak D call: TRBD1 (6 bases). Germline CDR1 reads SQVTM; CDR2 reads ANQGSEA. CDR3 length equals 15 residues. The V end lost 4 bases, the J end lost 5 bases, and 18 bases lay between the germline ends.

This clone was recorded once. V and J are TRBV11-2 and TRBJ2-3; D possibly corresponds to TRBD2 (5 bases). Trimming removed 1 base at V and 5 bases at J, with 10 bases between. The CDR3 spans 14 residues. Looked up from germline, CDR1 is SGHAT and CDR2 is FQNNGV. CDR3 amino acids: CASSLGVGVDTQYF. The CDR3 DNA follows: TGTGCCAGCAGCTTAGGGGTCGGGGTAGATACGCAGTATTTT.

J is TRBJ2-7 and V is TRBV30; D is possibly TRBD1 (6 bases). Germline assignment: CDR1 GTSNPN and CDR2 SVGIG (reference sequence). The V gene lost 4 bases and the J gene lost 2 bases, with 15 bases spanning the gap. The CDR3 has 14 amino acids. CDR3 amino acids: CAWTSGTPPYEQYF. The CDR3 DNA reads as TGTGCCTGGACCTCCGGGACACCCCCCTACGAGCAGTACTTC.